This T cell receptor beta chain was profiled in a study of cytomegalovirus exposure and HLA in healthy donors. Study-wide results and caveats: Analysis performed later showed TCR beta chains linked to HLA being more clonally expanded than equally common others. Listed as cytomegalovirus-associated were 150 or so TCR beta chains.

This PCR relied on a set of 60 Vbeta primers and 13 Jbeta primers. Sequencing was performed with immunoSEQ multiplex PCR; in TCRdb, only in-frame clones are kept and a portion is missing. The sample consists of some 150,000 clones, around four fifths of them appearing once. Concerning this clone: What it binds is unknown.

V lost 0 bases and J 4 bases, leaving 10 bases between the germline ends. The CDR3 has 14 amino acids. Germline V lookup: CDR1 SGHNT, CDR2 YYREEE (reference sequence). The clonotype was recovered from a woman between 18 and 30 years old in good health and CMV-seronegative. The rearrangement uses TRBV5-4 and TRBJ1-2, with D uncertain. Material: PBMCs. CDR3 in amino acids: CASSLGGAPYGYTF. The CDR3 region has the DNA TGTGCCAGCAGCTTGGGCGGAGCCCCCTATGGCTACACCTTC.